The 20 T cell receptor beta chains below come from one sample, sequenced in a study of blood T cell repertoires in COVID-19. Profiling relied on immunoSEQ multiplex PCR, and the TCRdb table lists in-frame clones only, not all of them. Among a few hundred thousand clones, 85% were seen once, and the ten largest hold roughly 3.9%. Sequences were obtained from peripheral blood. All receptors come from a woman aged 18-30 years with acute or convalescent COVID-19.

This rearrangement joins TRBV2 to TRBJ1-5, with TRBD1 matching 9 bases. Trimming took 6 bases from V and 6 from J; bases not matched to a gene: 9. This CDR3 comprises 15 residues. CDR1 and CDR2 from the germline V gene are SNHLY and FYNNEI. The CDR3 coding sequence is TGTGCCAGCAGGGCAGGACAGGGGCTGGGTCAGCCCCAGCATTTT. The encoded protein is CASRAGQGLGQPQHF.

This clone was seen once. The chain joins TRBV4-1 to TRBJ1-1; the D is unclear. The CDR3 consists of 15 residues. Trimming removed 1 base from V and 3 bases from J, with 12 bases in between. CDR1 is MGHRA, CDR2 YSYEKL, per germline. CDR3 in amino acids: CASSQGPERDTEAFF. The CDR3 bases are TGCGCCAGCAGCCAAGGGCCCGAGCGGGACACTGAAGCTTTCTTT.

This clone was seen more than once but under ten times. The V and J genes are TRBV2 and TRBJ1-1; D is possibly TRBD1 (5 bases). CDR3 length: 15 residues. The V and J ends lost 3 bases and 8 bases respectively, with 19 bases between them. Per the germline V gene, CDR1 is SNHLY and CDR2 is FYNNEI. This CDR3 reads CASSDFEARQYEAFF. The CDR3 nucleotides are TGTGCCAGCAGTGATTTCGAGGCGCGACAGTACGAAGCTTTCTTT.

The chain combines TRBV7-8 with TRBJ1-4; weak D call: TRBD1 (6 bases). Germline CDR1 SGHVS, CDR2 FQNEAQ. The CDR3 runs 15 residues. Trimming took 0 bases from V and 8 from J, leaving 13 bases between them. CDR3: CASSLALRGGEKLFF. In DNA form, the CDR3 reads TGTGCCAGCAGCTTAGCGCTCAGGGGTGGCGAAAAACTGTTTTTT.

This chain joins TRBV21-1 and TRBJ2-7; the table assigns TRBD1, which was not confirmed against the DNA. TRBV21-1 is recorded as a pseudogene. This CDR3 is 16 amino acids long. CDR3 residues: CASSTQLRDKSYEQYF. CDR3 coding DNA: TGTGCCAGCAGCACCCAGCTCCGGGACAAGTCCTACGAGCAGTACTTC.

V is TRBV4-1 and J is TRBJ1-4, with 8 bases matching TRBD1. This CDR3 has 18 residues. Germline V CDR1 and CDR2: MGHRA, YSYEKL. With 2 bases clipped from V and 9 bases from J, the junction kept 17 bases outside the gene matches. DNA of the CDR3: TGCGCCAGCAGCCAACAAGATAGAAACGGACAGGGAAGGAAAAAACTGTTTTTT. Protein: CASSQQDRNGQGRKKLFF.

This chain connects TRBV5-1 to TRBJ2-5, with a possible D match to TRBD1 (6 bases). V was shortened by 0 bases and J by 1 base, with 13 bases between the two germline ends. The CDR3 consists of 16 residues. From germline, CDR1 is SGHRS and CDR2 YFSETQ. The CDR3 spells CASSLEPQGSQETQYF. CDR3 coding DNA: TGCGCCAGCAGCTTGGAGCCGCAGGGGTCCCAAGAGACCCAGTACTTC.

The chain recombines TRBV27 with TRBJ2-2; D unresolved. Germline V lookup: CDR1 MNHEY, CDR2 SMNVEV (reference sequence). Trimming took 0 bases from V and 1 from J, leaving 3 bases between them. The CDR3 consists of 14 residues. This CDR3 is CASSLSRNTGELFF. The CDR3 DNA sequence: TGTGCCAGCAGTTTATCCCGGAACACCGGGGAGCTGTTTTTT.

This clone has just a few counts. J is TRBJ2-1 and V is TRBV27, with 13 bases identical to TRBD2. The CDR3 has 18 amino acids. J was trimmed by 4 bases and V by 3 bases; bases with no gene match: 9. Germline V lookup: CDR1 MNHEY, CDR2 SMNVEV (reference sequence). Written as DNA, the CDR3 is TGTGCCAGCAGTTTGAGACTAGCGGGAGGAGCACCATACAATGAGCAGTTCTTC. Residues: CASSLRLAGGAPYNEQFF.

CDR3 sequence reads: CASSLRQGVPGNTIYF. CDR3 DNA: TGTGCCAGCAGTTTAAGACAGGGGGTCCCTGGAAACACCATATATTTT. The chain employs TRBV28 and TRBJ1-3; the match to TRBD1 covers 9 bases. This CDR3 has 16 amino acids. With V trimmed by 2 bases and J by 2 bases, 4 bases remained unmatched. Per the germline V gene, CDR1 is MDHEN and CDR2 is SYDVKM. Supplemented by reference TRBV28 and TRBJ1-3, the full variable domain reads DVKVTQSSRYLVKRTGEKVFLECVQDMDHENMFWYRQDPGLGLRLIYFSYDVKMKEKGDIPEGYSVSREKKERFSLILESASTNQTSMYLCASSLRQGVPGNTIYFGEGSWLTVV.

The table lists this clone with a count of one. V is TRBV5-3 and J is TRBJ1-5; 9 bases map to TRBD1. TRBV5-3 is an open reading frame whose function is uncertain. The CDR3 has 17 amino acids. Trimming at V came to 5 bases and at J to 3 bases, leaving 12 bases not matched to a gene. CDR3 residues: CARSYRDREEFNQPQHF. The CDR3, as DNA: TGTGCCAGAAGTTACCGGGACAGGGAAGAGTTCAATCAGCCCCAGCATTTT.

The CDR3 nucleotides are TGTGCCAGCTCCGCAGGGGCCACTGAAGCTTTCTTT. This sequence encodes CASSAGATEAFF. The chain is built from TRBV18 and TRBJ1-1; perhaps TRBD1 as D (6 bases). V was clipped by 6 bases and J by 4 bases, with 9 bases between them. Germline lookup yields CDR1 KGHSH and CDR2 LQKENI. The CDR3 consists of 12 residues.

This clone appeared a few times. The genes are TRBV5-1 and TRBJ1-4; no definite D call. The CDR3 is made up of 13 amino acids. Trimming cost V 7 bases and J 5 bases, with 12 bases left between them. Germline assignment: CDR1 SGHRS and CDR2 YFSETQ. The CDR3 sequence is CASSEGLNEKLFF. For the CDR3, the DNA is TGCGCCAGCTCGGAGGGTTTAAATGAAAAACTGTTTTTT.

The V and J genes are TRBV5-5 and TRBJ2-3; a weak D match, TRBD2 (5 bases). CDR3 length equals 14 residues. Germline lookup yields CDR1 SGHKS and CDR2 YYEKEE (reference sequence). Trimming pared 1 base from V and 2 bases from J, leaving 8 bases between. Here the CDR3 reads CASSLTSATDTQYF. CDR3 nucleotide sequence: TGTGCCAGCAGCTTGACTAGTGCCACAGATACGCAGTATTTT. Looking up the rest from reference TRBV5-5 and TRBJ2-3 gives the full variable domain: DAGVTQSPTHLIKTRGQQVTLRCSPISGHKSVSWYQQVLGQGPQFIFQYYEKEERGRGNFPDRFSARQFPNYSSELNVNALLLGDSALYLCASSLTSATDTQYFGPGTRLTVL.

This sequence joins TRBV24-1 and TRBJ2-2; D unresolved. From germline, CDR1 is KGHDR and CDR2 SFDVKD. V dropped 3 bases and J dropped 7 bases, with 11 bases sitting between them. The CDR3 extends over 14 amino acids. CDR3 DNA: TGTGCCACCAGTGATCCCAGATTCAACGGGGAGCTGTTTTTT. Translating it yields CATSDPRFNGELFF.

The chain couples TRBV5-1 to TRBJ2-7; TRBD2 might be the D (5 bases). CDR1 is SGHRS and CDR2 is YFSETQ in the germline V gene. V lost 0 bases to trimming and J lost 6 bases, with 10 bases between them. The CDR3 is 13 amino acids. CDR3 nucleotides: TGCGCCAGCAGCTTGGAGGGAGTCAGCGAGCAGTACTTC. It encodes CASSLEGVSEQYF.

The V gene is TRBV5-6, the J gene TRBJ1-6; 7 nucleotides agree with TRBD1. Germline loops: CDR1 SGHDT, CDR2 YYEEEE. CDR3 size: 15 residues. With V trimmed by 4 bases and J by 10 bases, 11 bases remained unmatched. The CDR3 DNA reads TGTGCCAGCAGCCCATTCACAGGGGTTGACTCACCCCTCCACTTT. It is translated as CASSPFTGVDSPLHF.

This sequence joins TRBV28 and TRBJ2-3; weak D call: TRBD2 (7 bases). The CDR3 has 15 residues. V lost 6 bases to trimming and J lost 2 bases, with 15 bases between them. Germline CDR1 and CDR2: MDHEN and SYDVKM. CDR3 loop: CASRPGGGITDTQYF. The CDR3 coding sequence is TGTGCCAGCAGGCCGGGGGGCGGGATCACAGATACGCAGTATTTT.

The J gene is TRBJ1-6, the V gene TRBV28; maybe TRBD1 (6 bases). V lost 6 bases, J lost 7 bases, and 19 bases lay in between. This CDR3 is 16 amino acids long. Germline V lookup: CDR1 MDHEN, CDR2 SYDVKM. CDR3 DNA sequence: TGTGCCAGCAGCCAAACAGGGTCCTTCTCGAATTCACCCCTCCACTTT. Translation: CASSQTGSFSNSPLHF.

This sequence joins TRBV5-1 and TRBJ1-3; possible D gene TRBD1, 6 bases. Germline V CDR1 and CDR2: SGHRS, YFSETQ. V lost 3 bases and J 4 bases, leaving 14 bases between the germline ends. The CDR3 spans 15 residues. CDR3 nucleotide sequence: TGCGCCAGCAGCTCGGCGGGGGCTACGGGAAACACCATATATTTT. This codes for CASSSAGATGNTIYF.